A selection of T cell receptor beta chains follows, all from one sample in a study of cytomegalovirus exposure and HLA in healthy donors. Assay used: immunoSEQ multiplex PCR; TCRdb lists only in-frame clones, some missing. The sample carries 71,000 or so clones, around 94% recorded once. The sample consisted of PBMCs. The receptors originated from a woman younger than 30 in good health and CMV-seropositive. CDR3s leave out the opening cysteine and the closing phenylalanine or tryptophan. D genes are given only for firm matches.

D: TRBD1
V: TRBV15
CDR3: ATSPKGTGGVVINSPLH

D: TRBD1
V: TRBV5-5
CDR3: ASSRQGVFRGYT

D: TRBD1
V: TRBV7-6
CDR3: ASSSRDSYEKLF

D: TRBD1
V: TRBV6-5
CDR3: ASSYSTGGSGYT

D: TRBD2
V: TRBV5-4
CDR3: ASSLAGTSGIFVKQF

D: TRBD1
V: TRBV5-6
CDR3: ASSLGGQELTGELF

D: TRBD1
V: TRBV28
CDR3: ASSRPEDRGQLGNQPQH

D: -
V: TRBV19
CDR3: ASSIILGANYGYT

D: -
V: TRBV5-5
CDR3: ASSLRDMNTEAF

D: -
V: TRBV7-9
CDR3: ASSFLTDTQY

D: -
V: TRBV9
CDR3: ASSVAGNTEAF

D: -
V: TRBV4-1
CDR3: ASSAHQASMNTEAF

D: TRBD2
V: TRBV6-4
CDR3: ASSEGGYNEQF

D: -
V: TRBV7-9
CDR3: ASSSLGGFQETQY

D: TRBD2
V: TRBV7-2
CDR3: ASSQERETYEQY

D: TRBD2
V: TRBV10-3
CDR3: AIGGLAGDIYNEQF

D: TRBD2
V: TRBV5-1
CDR3: ASSFGGALYNEQF

D: TRBD1
V: TRBV30
CDR3: AWRTGLGTTNEKLF

D: -
V: TRBV4-3
CDR3: ASSQEIGRVDGYT

D: -
V: TRBV7-2
CDR3: ASSYGGLSRPQH

D: TRBD1
V: TRBV27
CDR3: ASSSLGQGLGEQF

D: -
V: TRBV7-9
CDR3: ASREGGNEKLF

D: TRBD2
V: TRBV27
CDR3: ASSGASGYEQY

D: TRBD1
V: TRBV28
CDR3: ASSWRQGSVETQY

D: -
V: TRBV27
CDR3: ASSSGLTDTQY

D: -
V: TRBV30
CDR3: AWSVPGYGYT